The sample holds one count of the clone carrying this TCR beta chain. TCRdb's copy holds only in-frame clones and misses some; the assay was immunoSEQ multiplex PCR. The table shows some 170,000 clones, with 80% to 90% occurring only once. This CDR3 comprises 16 residues. V lost 1 base to trimming and J lost 4 bases, with 14 bases between them. The germline V gene encodes CDR1 SGHTA and CDR2 FQGNSA. The sample is drawn from a study of blood T cell repertoires in COVID-19. As for the study in general: Sources were T cells, B-cell-depleted T cells, or PBMCs; the material itself was cDNA or gDNA.

V usage is TRBV7-2 and J usage is TRBJ2-1; unclear D gene. This clonotype was obtained from a woman aged 80 or over with acute or convalescent COVID-19. Sequenced material: peripheral blood. The CDR3 spells CASSLDPVTEYNEQFF. CDR3 DNA sequence: TGTGCCAGCAGCTTAGACCCCGTTACTGAGTACAATGAGCAGTTCTTC.